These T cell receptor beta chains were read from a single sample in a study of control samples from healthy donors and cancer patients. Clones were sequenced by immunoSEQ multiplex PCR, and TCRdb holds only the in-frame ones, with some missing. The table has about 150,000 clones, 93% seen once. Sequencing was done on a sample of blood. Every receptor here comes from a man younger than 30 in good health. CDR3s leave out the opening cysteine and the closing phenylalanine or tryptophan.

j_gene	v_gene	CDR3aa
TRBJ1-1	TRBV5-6	ASSLRSWPMNTEAF
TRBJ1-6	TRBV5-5	ASSLVLGFENSPLH
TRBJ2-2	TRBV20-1	SAEIGGELF
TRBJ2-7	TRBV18	ASSPGQGGNYEQY
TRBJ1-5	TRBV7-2	ASSFSRVRNQPQH
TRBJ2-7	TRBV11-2	ASSLRTGYEQY
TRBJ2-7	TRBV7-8	ASSVRGRAEQY
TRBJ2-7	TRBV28	ASSLSDRYEQY
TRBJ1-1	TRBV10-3	ASQANTEAF
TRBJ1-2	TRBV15	ATSSGGAYNYGYT
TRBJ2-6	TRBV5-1	ASSLERQGLGSGANVLT
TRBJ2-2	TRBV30	AWSVGTNTGELF
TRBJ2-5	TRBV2	ASSDRRSRLAGATRETQY
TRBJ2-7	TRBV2	ASSTYGEGNEQY
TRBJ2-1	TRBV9	ASSGNYYNEQF
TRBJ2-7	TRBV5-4	ASSLGGGTGIYEQY
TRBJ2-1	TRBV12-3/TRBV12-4	ASTWGGAEQF
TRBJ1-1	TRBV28	ASSPQVNTEAF
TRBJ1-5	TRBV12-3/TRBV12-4	ASSLGPSGPQH
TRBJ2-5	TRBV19	ASRPQTGGGETQY
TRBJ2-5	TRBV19	ASSISGSFSQTQY
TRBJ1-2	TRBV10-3	AISESQGWGSNYGYT
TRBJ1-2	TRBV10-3	AISESFLRPGGYT
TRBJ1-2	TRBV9	ASSVAGVPPNYGYT
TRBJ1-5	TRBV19	ASSPGNQPQH
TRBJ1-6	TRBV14	ASSLRTGGYSPLH
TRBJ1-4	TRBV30	AWNREVEKLF
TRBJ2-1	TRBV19	ASTGAASSYNEQF
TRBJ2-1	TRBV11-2	ASSSPTAGHITNEQF
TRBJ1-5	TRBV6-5	ASSFSLGSKQPQH
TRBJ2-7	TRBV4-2	ASSQDEAGGRQY
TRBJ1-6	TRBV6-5	ASSSGGAMNSPLH
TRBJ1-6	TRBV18	ASSPRSRGSFDSPLH
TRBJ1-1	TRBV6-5	ASSHRQMNTEAF
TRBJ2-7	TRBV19	ASSIRQNSYEQY
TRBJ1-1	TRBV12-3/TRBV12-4	ASSLEGGDEAF
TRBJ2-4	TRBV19	ASSIVTSAGGNIQY
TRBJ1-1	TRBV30	AWEPRLNTEAF
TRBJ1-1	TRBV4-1	ASSQGQGGTEAF
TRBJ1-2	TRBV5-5	ASSLGPRTVDYGYT
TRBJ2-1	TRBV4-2	ASSLLGNEQF
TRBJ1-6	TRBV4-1	ASSQVAGINNSPLH
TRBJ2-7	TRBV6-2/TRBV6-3	ASSYDGDSIYEQY
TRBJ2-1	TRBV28	ASSLLSQYNEQF
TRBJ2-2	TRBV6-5	ASEQGSGELF
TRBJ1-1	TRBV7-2	ASSLLGLNTEAF
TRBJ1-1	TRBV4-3	ASSQTTGLEAF
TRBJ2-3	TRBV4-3	ASSQDQGTVSDTQY
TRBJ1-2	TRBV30	AWSVLRGYT
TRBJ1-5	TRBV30	AWDRDGGPQH